What follows describes a single T cell receptor (beta chain). The repertoire was sequenced with immunoSEQ multiplex PCR; TCRdb's copy has only in-frame clones and lacks some. The table records approximately 200,000 clones, about 85% of them present only once. This sample stems from a study of blood T cell repertoires in COVID-19. Study information: PBMCs, B-cell-depleted T cells, or T cells provided the cDNA or gDNA that made up the material.

CDR3 length: 13 residues. Germline V gene data show CDR1 as SGHTA and CDR2 as FQGTGA. The V gene end was trimmed by 5 bases and the J gene end by 5 bases; junction bases not matched to a gene: 2. This chain uses TRBV7-3 with TRBJ1-2; 10 positions match TRBD1. Material for sequencing was peripheral blood. The sequence derives from a man aged 35 to 55 with acute or convalescent COVID-19. The CDR3 nucleotides are TGTGCCAGCAGCGGACAGGGGGGTTATGGCTACACCTTC. As protein: CASSGQGGYGYTF.